The clone carrying this TCR beta chain has more than one count but fewer than ten. This specimen belongs to a study of blood T cell repertoires in COVID-19. Study-level information: Collection of acute and convalescent COVID-19 samples took place in the United States, Italy and Spain. Sample material is recorded as cDNA or gDNA derived from T cells, B-cell-depleted T cells, or PBMCs.

Germline V gene sequence: CDR1 SGHTA, CDR2 FQGTGA. V gave up 5 bases and J gave up 5 bases, with 18 bases separating them. The CDR3 has 15 amino acids. As processed by the authors: Estimated nucleated cell counts came from reference gene primer amplification. Assay: immunoSEQ multiplex PCR; the TCRdb copy retains only in-frame clones and omits some. That table gives V, J and clone size, and the DNA gave D and trimming. The profile covers 65,000 to 90,000 clones, with approximately 86% appearing a single time and 3% taken by the ten largest. This receptor was obtained from a woman in her forties or fifties with active or convalescent COVID-19. The sample was peripheral blood. The chain uses TRBV7-3 and TRBJ1-2, with D tentatively TRBD1 (6 bases). CDR3 in DNA: TGTGCCAGCAGCGAAATGACAGGCGGATTATATGGCTACACCTTC. Translated: CASSEMTGGLYGYTF.